The next 2 T cell receptor beta chains were all read from a single sample in a study of neurological immune-mediated disorders. MiXCR, run by TCRdb on the 5' RACE reads, gives a single entry per CDR3 protein. The sample has approximately 40,000 distinct CDR3 sequences; 4.8% are singletons. Sequencing was performed on CD4+ T cells from blood. Receptors originate from a man between 18 and 29 years old in good health.

This clonotype has a count of ten or more. This sequence joins TRBV6-1 and TRBJ1-5; TRBD1 matches at 7 bases. CDR3 length: 16 residues. The V and J ends lost 5 bases and 3 bases, in that order; junction bases with no gene match: 10. Germline CDR1 is MNHNS and CDR2 is SASEGT. The CDR3 nucleotides read TGTGCCAGCAGTAAACTAGGACAGGCCCACAATCAGCCCCAGCATTTT. Translation gives CASSKLGQAHNQPQHF.

There are many counts of this clonotype. The chain couples TRBV7-8 to TRBJ1-4; D ambiguous. The CDR3 is made up of 11 amino acids. V lost 8 bases, J lost 7 bases, and 8 bases lay in between. CDR1 is SGHVS, CDR2 FQNEAQ, per germline. The chain's CDR3 is CASGKAEKLFF. Here the CDR3 DNA reads TGTGCCAGCGGAAAGGCTGAAAAACTGTTTTTT.